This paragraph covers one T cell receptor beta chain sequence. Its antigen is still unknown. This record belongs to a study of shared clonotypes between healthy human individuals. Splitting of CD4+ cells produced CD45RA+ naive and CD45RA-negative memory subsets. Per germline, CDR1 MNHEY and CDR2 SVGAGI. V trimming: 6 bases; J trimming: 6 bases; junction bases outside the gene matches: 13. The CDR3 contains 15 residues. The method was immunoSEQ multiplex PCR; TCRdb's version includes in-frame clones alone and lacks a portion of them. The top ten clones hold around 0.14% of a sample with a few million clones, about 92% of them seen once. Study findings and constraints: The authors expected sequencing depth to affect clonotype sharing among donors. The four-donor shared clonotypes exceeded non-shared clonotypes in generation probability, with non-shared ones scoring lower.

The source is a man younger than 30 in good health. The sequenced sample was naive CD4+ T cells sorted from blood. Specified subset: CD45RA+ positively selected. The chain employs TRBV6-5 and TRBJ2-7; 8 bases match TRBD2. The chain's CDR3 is CASSRGGGDLREQYF. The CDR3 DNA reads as TGTGCCAGCAGCCGGGGGGGCGGGGATTTACGCGAGCAGTACTTC.